These 18 T cell receptor beta chains were sequenced from one sample in a study of beta chain features in type 1 diabetes. cDNA synthesis used the whole RNA isolate, giving expressed TCRB sequences. TCRdb keeps only in-frame clones here, not all; method: immunoSEQ multiplex PCR. The top ten hold over 0.5% of the sample, which has roughly 150,000 clones, around 8.6% seen once. The antigens these receptors bind are not known. Study-wide points: Shortening of TCRB CDR3s, moderate but significant, appeared in all four CD4+ subsets of Type 1 diabetes patients.

Specimen: central memory CD4+ T cells from blood. The source of these receptors is a woman aged 18 to 35 with type 1 diabetes.

This clone was recorded a few times. The chain combines TRBV4-3 with TRBJ2-3; D gene ambiguous. Trimming took off 1 base at V and 1 base at J, with 6 bases between the two ends. The CDR3 loop spans 14 amino acids. CDR1 and CDR2 (germline): LGHNA, YSLEER. CDR3 DNA sequence: TGCGCCAGCAGCCAAGTGGCGGGCACAGATACGCAGTATTTT. This sequence encodes CASSQVAGTDTQYF.

This chain's CDR3 is CASSLSRSVLKQFF. DNA for the CDR3: TGTGCCAGCAGCTTATCTCGATCAGTTTTGAAGCAGTTCTTC. The J gene is TRBJ2-1, the V gene TRBV11-2; D remains ambiguous. The CDR3 is 14 amino acids. CDR1 SGHAT and CDR2 FQNNGV come from the germline V gene. Deletions cut 2 bases from V and 11 bases from J, with 16 bases between.

This clone was detected a few times. The chain employs TRBV21-1 and TRBJ2-1; TRBD1 is the table's D call, not checked against the DNA. TRBV21-1 constitutes a pseudogene. The length of the CDR3 is 15 residues. The CDR3 region has the DNA TGTGCCAGCAGCCCCGAAGGCAGGGGGGTCCATGAGCAGTTCTTC. It specifies CASSPEGRGVHEQFF.

The V gene is TRBV4-3, the J gene TRBJ2-3; D may be TRBD2 (6 bases). Per the germline V gene, CDR1 is LGHNA and CDR2 is YSLEER. This CDR3 is built from 13 residues. Trimming shortened V by 4 bases and J by 3 bases, and 8 bases separated the two germline ends. The CDR3 DNA is TGCGCCAGCAGCCGAGGGAGGACAGATACGCAGTATTTT. Its translation: CASSRGRTDTQYF.

This clone was recorded a few times. This chain connects TRBV12-5 to TRBJ2-5; a weak D match, TRBD1 (6 bases). Germline values: CDR1 LGHNT, CDR2 FRNRAP. Trimming removed 6 bases from V and 5 bases from J, with 19 bases in between. The CDR3 loop spans 15 amino acids. The CDR3 region is CASGRSGENGETQYF. The CDR3 nucleotides read TGTGCTAGTGGCCGATCAGGGGAAAATGGGGAGACCCAGTACTTC.

This clone has just a few counts. The V gene is TRBV7-6, the J gene TRBJ2-7; D unresolved. V was cut by 2 bases and J by 6 bases, with 11 bases left in between. Per germline, CDR1 SGHVS and CDR2 FNYEAQ. This CDR3 has 13 amino acids. In DNA, the CDR3 is TGTGCCAGCAGCTTAAGCACGGGTCGCGAGCAGTACTTC. It translates to CASSLSTGREQYF.

This chain joins TRBV19 and TRBJ1-5; TRBD1 matches at 8 bases. This CDR3 is 14 amino acids long. The V and J ends lost 5 bases and 4 bases, in that order; junction bases with no gene match: 4. Germline V gives CDR1 LNHDA, CDR2 SQIVND (reference sequence). CDR3 region: CASSGTGDNQPQHF. The CDR3 coding sequence is TGTGCCAGTAGTGGGACAGGTGATAATCAGCCCCAGCATTTT.

The chain has TRBV6-6 and TRBJ2-5; 9 bases fit TRBD1. The germline CDR1 and CDR2 sequences are MNHNY and SVGAGI (reference sequence). This CDR3 is 15 amino acids long. The J segment lost 5 bases and the V segment lost 4 bases, leaving 8 bases of the junction unmatched. CDR3 residues: CASSFLQGAEETQYF. The CDR3 DNA sequence: TGTGCCAGCAGTTTTTTACAGGGGGCCGAGGAGACCCAGTACTTC.

This clone has a handful of counts. V and J are TRBV19 and TRBJ1-6; 8 bases match TRBD1. This CDR3 contains 12 residues. CDR1 and CDR2 from the germline V gene are LNHDA and SQIVND (reference sequence). V was clipped by 9 bases and J by 10 bases; unmatched bases: 5. The CDR3 bases are TGTGCCAGCGGACAGGGAGAATCACCCCTCCACTTT. It encodes CASGQGESPLHF.

This clone occurred a few times. The chain uses TRBV28 and TRBJ2-7; 9 bases map to TRBD2. Germline-derived CDR1 and CDR2 are MDHEN and SYDVKM. V trimming: 3 bases; J trimming: 1 base; junction bases outside the gene matches: 10. There are 17 residues in the CDR3. The CDR3 sequence: CASSLGSAGGRSYEQYF. In DNA form, the CDR3 reads TGTGCCAGCAGTTTGGGGAGTGCGGGAGGGCGTTCCTACGAGCAGTACTTC.

This chain connects TRBV28 to TRBJ1-1, with no clear D. The CDR3 extends over 14 amino acids. Trimming shortened V by 8 bases and J by 5 bases, and 18 bases separated the two germline ends. Germline loops: CDR1 MDHEN, CDR2 SYDVKM. CDR3 residues: CASSIPRRETEAFF. CDR3 in DNA: TGTGCCAGCTCAATCCCACGGAGGGAAACTGAAGCTTTCTTT. The complete variable domain, with remaining parts taken from reference TRBV28 and TRBJ1-1, reads DVKVTQSSRYLVKRTGEKVFLECVQDMDHENMFWYRQDPGLGLRLIYFSYDVKMKEKGDIPEGYSVSREKKERFSLILESASTNQTSMYLCASSIPRRETEAFFGQGTRLTVV.

This clone was found a few times. The chain uses TRBV5-5 and TRBJ1-6; D unresolved. Germline V CDR1 and CDR2: SGHKS, YYEKEE (reference sequence). The CDR3 spans 15 residues. V lost 4 bases and J lost 8, with 16 bases in between. The CDR3 reads CASSTETGHHSPLHF. Here the CDR3 DNA reads TGTGCCAGCAGCACAGAGACCGGCCATCATTCACCCCTCCACTTT.

This clone was counted only a few times. The rearrangement uses TRBV5-1 and TRBJ2-1; 9 bases align to TRBD1. The CDR3 has 16 amino acids. CDR1 SGHRS and CDR2 YFSETQ come from the germline V gene. V lost 0 bases and J lost 9; bases outside the gene matches: 10. As DNA, the CDR3 is TGCGCCAGCAGCTTGGGGGGACAGGGATTCGCCGGTGAGCAGTTCTTC. This codes for CASSLGGQGFAGEQFF.

The gene calls are TRBV6-5 and TRBJ1-6, with TRBD1 identical over 7 bases. Per the germline V gene, CDR1 is MNHEY and CDR2 is SVGAGI. The CDR3 covers 14 residues. Trimming cost V 7 bases and J 7 bases; bases outside gene matches: 7. The CDR3 sequence is CASMSGGINSPLHF. CDR3 DNA sequence: TGTGCCAGCATGTCAGGGGGGATAAATTCACCCCTCCACTTT.

V is TRBV5-4 and J is TRBJ2-5; TRBD2 aligns across 8 bases. CDR3 length equals 14 residues. Germline V lookup: CDR1 SGHNT, CDR2 YYREEE (reference sequence). J lost 7 bases, V lost 5 bases, and 10 bases had no gene match. CDR3 nucleotide sequence: TGTGCCAGCAGACAATTAGCGGGGATGGGGACCCAGTACTTC. The encoded protein is CASRQLAGMGTQYF.

V is TRBV15 and J is TRBJ2-7, with 7 bases identical to TRBD1. V lost 3 bases to trimming and J lost 4 bases; unmatched junction nucleotides: 6. Germline assignment: CDR1 LNHNV and CDR2 YYDKDF (reference sequence). There are 14 residues in the CDR3. CDR3 sequence: CATSSAPTGYEQYF. The CDR3 nucleotides are TGTGCCACCAGCAGTGCCCCGACAGGGTACGAGCAGTACTTC.

The rearrangement joins TRBV29-1 to TRBJ2-2, with D possibly being TRBD2 (6 bases). Per the germline V gene, CDR1 is SQVTM and CDR2 is ANQGSEA. The CDR3 has 11 amino acids. V was shortened by 7 bases and J by 7 bases, with 10 bases between the two germline ends. This chain's CDR3 is CSGSEGGELFF. The DNA of the CDR3 is TGCAGCGGATCGGAGGGCGGGGAGCTGTTTTTT.

V usage is TRBV5-1 and J usage is TRBJ2-5; 7 nucleotides match TRBD1. This CDR3 contains 15 residues. Germline V gene data show CDR1 as SGHRS and CDR2 as YFSETQ. J gave up 4 bases and V 4 bases, and 10 bases lay outside the gene matches. CDR3 DNA: TGCGCCAGCAGCCTGGGACAGCTGAAGGGAGAGACCCAGTACTTC. Translation: CASSLGQLKGETQYF.